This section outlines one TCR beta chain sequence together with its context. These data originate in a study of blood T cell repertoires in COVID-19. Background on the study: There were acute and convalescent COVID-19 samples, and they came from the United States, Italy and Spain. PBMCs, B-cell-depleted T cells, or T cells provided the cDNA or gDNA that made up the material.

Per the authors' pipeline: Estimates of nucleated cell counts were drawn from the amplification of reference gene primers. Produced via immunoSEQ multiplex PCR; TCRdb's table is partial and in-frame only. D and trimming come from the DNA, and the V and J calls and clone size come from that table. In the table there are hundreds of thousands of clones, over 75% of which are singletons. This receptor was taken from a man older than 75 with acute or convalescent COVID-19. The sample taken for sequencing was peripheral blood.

CDR3 DNA: TGTGCCAGCAGCCGTCGGGATTCACCCCTCCACTTT. The encoded protein is CASSRRDSPLHF. The chain employs TRBV6-6 and TRBJ1-6, with D hard to call. The V and J ends lost 6 bases and 8 bases respectively, with 8 bases between them. Germline V gene data show CDR1 as MNHNY and CDR2 as SVGAGI (reference sequence). This CDR3 is 12 amino acids long.